These 31 T cell receptor beta chains were all obtained from the same sample, sequenced in a study of human T cells and chemical hapten exposure. TCRdb redid the calling of the RACE reads with MiXCR, one entry per CDR3 protein. The sample contains some 120,000 distinct CDR3 sequences, 9% to 13% of which appear only once. Time point noted: patch test 1, 2 weeks after DPC sensitization. Specified treatment: therapeutic diphenylcyclopropenone sensitization with weekly scalp DPC. This material consisted of whole blood, taken in connection with sensitization to the hapten diphenylcyclopropenone (DPC). The receptors were gathered from a woman between 50 and 59 years old with alopecia areata. Some clones in this sample may be carry-over from other donors' samples.

In this sample, this clonotype turned up a few times. The V and J genes are TRBV29-1 and TRBJ2-7; 8 bases match TRBD2. Germline V gene sequence: CDR1 SQVTM, CDR2 ANQGSEA. The CDR3 has 14 residues. With V trimmed by 4 bases and J by 4 bases, 9 bases remained unmatched. The CDR3 nucleotides are TGCAGCGTTGTACCGGGGACTAGTGTGTACGAGCAGTACTTC. Amino acids: CSVVPGTSVYEQYF.

This clonotype was recorded at least ten times. The chain employs TRBV10-3 and TRBJ2-7, with D uncertain. V shed 7 bases and J shed 7 bases, with 8 bases lying between them. The CDR3 consists of 10 residues. The germline V gene has CDR1 ENHRY and CDR2 SYGVKD. Written as DNA, the CDR3 is TGTGCCATCACCCTGCCTGAGCAGTACTTC. Translation: CAITLPEQYF.

This clonotype was seen many times. The DNA for the CDR3 is TGTGCCAGCAGCTTAGTTTCCCTGAACACTGAAGCTTTCTTT. Protein: CASSLVSLNTEAFF. V is TRBV7-9 and J is TRBJ1-1; D ambiguous. The CDR3 contains 14 residues. Trimming took 1 base from V and 0 from J, leaving 6 bases between them. Germline values: CDR1 SEHNR, CDR2 FQNEAQ (reference sequence).

CDR3 in DNA: TGTGCCACCTCGATGGGAGGGTTCGGAAACACCATATATTTT. It is translated as CATSMGGFGNTIYF. V and J are TRBV6-6 and TRBJ1-3; D call uncertain. The germline CDR1 and CDR2 sequences are MNHNY and SVGAGI (reference sequence). The CDR3 covers 14 residues. V was pared by 10 bases and J by 4 bases, with 17 bases between.

This clonotype showed up just a few times. This chain connects TRBV10-3 to TRBJ2-5; D gene unclear. V shed 3 bases and J shed 4 bases, with 15 bases lying between them. The germline V gene encodes CDR1 ENHRY and CDR2 SYGVKD. The CDR3 loop spans 15 amino acids. The CDR3 protein is CAISERESVGETQYF. The CDR3, as DNA: TGTGCCATCAGTGAACGAGAGTCGGTCGGAGAGACCCAGTACTTC.

The V and J genes are TRBV27 and TRBJ2-1; 7 bases are shared with TRBD1. The CDR3 totals 14 residues. The germline V gene encodes CDR1 MNHEY and CDR2 SMNVEV (reference sequence). The V segment lost 2 bases and the J segment 2 bases; nucleotides outside the gene matches: 0. The chain's CDR3 is CASSLGTAYNEQFF. The CDR3 bases are TGTGCCAGCAGTTTAGGGACAGCCTACAATGAGCAGTTCTTC.

This chain joins TRBV3-1 and TRBJ2-1, with no clear D. CDR1 is LGHDT and CDR2 is YNNKEL in the germline V gene (reference sequence). V lost 0 bases to trimming and J lost 9 bases, with 9 bases between them. The CDR3 spans 13 residues. The CDR3 region is CASSQDLWGEQFF. The CDR3 DNA is TGTGCCAGCAGCCAAGATCTTTGGGGTGAGCAGTTCTTC.

J is TRBJ2-7 and V is TRBV4-3; possibly TRBD1 or TRBD2 for D (5 bases each). The CDR3 is made up of 15 amino acids. Germline CDR1 LGHNA, CDR2 YSLEER. V lost 1 base and J lost 5, with 15 bases in between. The CDR3, as DNA: TGCGCCAGCAGCCAAGGGGGGTTGATTTCCCACGAGCAGTACTTC. Translating gives CASSQGGLISHEQYF.

This clonotype was recorded at least ten times. This chain links TRBV10-1 with TRBJ2-2, with D possibly TRBD2 on 7 matching bases. V shed 2 bases and J shed 4 bases, with 11 bases lying between them. This CDR3 contains 15 residues. Germline values: CDR1 WNHNN, CDR2 SYGVQD (reference sequence). CDR3 sequence (DNA): TGCGCCAGCAGTGAGACAGGGAGGGTCACCGGGGAGCTGTTTTTT. Translating it yields CASSETGRVTGELFF.

At least ten counts were recorded for this clonotype. CDR3 sequence reads: CSARSPHLAGEVGEQFF. The CDR3 DNA sequence: TGCAGTGCTAGATCGCCTCACCTAGCGGGAGAAGTCGGTGAGCAGTTCTTC. The rearrangement uses TRBV20-1 and TRBJ2-1; 10 bases align to TRBD2. V shed 2 bases and J 9 bases; nucleotides not matched to a gene: 16. CDR3 length: 17 amino acids. Germline V gene data show CDR1 as DFQATT and CDR2 as SNEGSKA (reference sequence).

This clonotype occurred many times. The gene calls are TRBV4-3 and TRBJ2-4; 9 nucleotides agree with TRBD2. The CDR3 runs 19 residues. Germline CDR1 and CDR2: LGHNA and YSLEER. J gave up 0 bases and V 3 bases, and 12 bases lay outside the gene matches. The CDR3 spells CASSQVSGGALLAKNIQYF. The CDR3 DNA reads as TGCGCCAGCAGCCAGGTTAGCGGGGGAGCTCTACTAGCCAAAAACATTCAGTACTTC.

This chain connects TRBV24-1 to TRBJ2-2; tentatively, D is TRBD1 (5 bases). The germline V and J ends were trimmed by 3 bases and 4 bases, with 11 bases remaining between them. The germline gives CDR1 KGHDR, CDR2 SFDVKD. The CDR3 has 15 residues. The CDR3 nucleotides are TGTGCCACCAGTGATCCACAGGATTCCACCGGGGAGCTGTTTTTT. It specifies CATSDPQDSTGELFF.

This clonotype showed up many times. V usage is TRBV6-4 and J usage is TRBJ1-1, with D uncertain. Germline V lookup: CDR1 MRHNA, CDR2 SNTAGT. The CDR3 has 13 amino acids. V was trimmed by 2 bases and J by 5 bases, leaving 9 bases between them. The CDR3 region is CASSDGLGTEAFF. The CDR3 DNA reads TGTGCCAGCAGTGACGGGCTAGGAACTGAAGCTTTCTTT.

Comments on this clonotype: A clone one base away is much larger, so this may be a read error. A read error is likely, as this CDR3 ends without the conserved phenylalanine or tryptophan. The gene calls are TRBV12-3 or TRBV12-4 and TRBJ1-1; D possibly corresponds to TRBD1 (6 bases). V lost 7 bases, J lost 1 base, and 13 bases lay in between. The CDR3 is 14 amino acids. The CDR3 loop reads CASNHGTTNTEAFL. CDR3 nucleotides: TGTGCCAGCAATCACGGGACAACGAACACTGAAGCTTTCCTT.

This clonotype was seen ten or more times. This chain's CDR3 is CASSRVRGGDQPQHF. The CDR3 region has the DNA TGTGCCAGCTCACGGGTACGGGGAGGGGATCAGCCCCAGCATTTT. The chain couples TRBV18 to TRBJ1-5; perhaps TRBD1 as D (5 bases). Germline loops: CDR1 KGHSH, CDR2 LQKENI. Trimming took 4 bases from V and 5 from J, leaving 15 bases between them. This CDR3 region has 15 residues.

The V call is TRBV18, the J call TRBJ1-1, with 7 bases lining up with TRBD1. Germline trimming cut 8 bases from V and 1 base from J; bases unmatched to any gene: 10. From germline, CDR1 is KGHSH and CDR2 LQKENI. The CDR3 is made up of 15 amino acids. This CDR3 is CASRDRVRENTEAFF. The CDR3 nucleotides read TGTGCCAGCCGAGACAGGGTTCGAGAGAACACTGAAGCTTTCTTT. Combining the CDR3 with reference TRBV18 and TRBJ1-1 gives the whole variable domain NAGVMQNPRHLVRRRGQEARLRCSPMKGHSHVYWYRQLPEEGLKFMVYLQKENIIDESGMPKERFSAEFPKEGPSILRIQQVVRGDSAAYFCASRDRVRENTEAFFGQGTRLTVV.

The chain has TRBV29-1 and TRBJ1-1; D is possibly TRBD1 (5 bases). V was shortened by 5 bases and J by 1 base, with 26 bases between the two germline ends. This CDR3 region has 18 residues. Germline V gene sequence: CDR1 SQVTM, CDR2 ANQGSEA. In nucleotides, the CDR3 is TGCAGCGTTTTGAGGCTTGGGGACCGGGAGTTTCGGAACACTGAAGCTTTCTTT. Translated: CSVLRLGDREFRNTEAFF.

This clonotype was found a few times. The genes are TRBV7-9 and TRBJ2-1; 7 nucleotides agree with TRBD2. Germline-derived CDR1 and CDR2 are SEHNR and FQNEAQ (reference sequence). V lost 7 bases, J lost 1 base, and 7 bases stayed unmatched. This CDR3 spans 15 amino acids. The CDR3 nucleotides read TGTGCCAGCAAAGATCTAGCGGTATCCTACAATGAGCAGTTCTTC. Protein: CASKDLAVSYNEQFF.

The genes are TRBV28 and TRBJ2-7, with no clear D. Germline V gene lookup returns CDR1 MDHEN and CDR2 SYDVKM. The V gene lost 3 bases and the J gene lost 3 bases, with 18 bases spanning the gap. The CDR3 contains 16 residues. The CDR3 coding sequence is TGTGCCAGCAGTTTGGGAAGTCCTCCTGGGGACTACGAGCAGTACTTC. This codes for CASSLGSPPGDYEQYF.

This sequence joins TRBV18 and TRBJ1-5; D not resolved. CDR1 and CDR2 from the germline V gene are KGHSH and LQKENI. This CDR3 has 13 residues. V gave up 2 bases and J gave up 7 bases, with 9 bases separating them. Written as DNA, the CDR3 is TGTGCCAGCTCACCAGGACCCGTCCAGCCCCAGCATTTT. The encoded protein is CASSPGPVQPQHF.

The V gene is TRBV6-4, the J gene TRBJ2-1; D not certain. The CDR3 is made up of 13 amino acids. V was cut by 2 bases and J by 11 bases, with 13 bases left in between. Germline V gives CDR1 MRHNA, CDR2 SNTAGT. CDR3 protein: CASSDGLVSQQFF. CDR3 sequence (DNA): TGTGCCAGCAGTGACGGTTTGGTAAGCCAGCAGTTCTTC.

This clonotype was observed many times. The rearrangement uses TRBV7-6 and TRBJ1-6; D remains ambiguous. This CDR3 is built from 12 residues. Trimming took 3 bases from V and 7 from J, leaving 4 bases between them. Germline CDR1 is SGHVS and CDR2 is FNYEAQ. CDR3 region: CASSLPNSPLHF. The CDR3 nucleotides are TGTGCCAGCAGCTTGCCGAATTCACCCCTCCACTTT.

Of note for this clonotype: This CDR3 is missing its conserved last phenylalanine or tryptophan, likely due to a read error. The chain uses TRBV7-2 and TRBJ2-3; TRBD2 might be the D (6 bases). The CDR3 consists of 15 residues. Germline loops: CDR1 SGHTA, CDR2 FQGNSA. The V end was cut by 4 bases, the J end by 3 bases, with 14 bases between. The CDR3 coding sequence is TGTGCCAGCAGCTCCCCGCGGAGGGGAACAGATACGCAGTATTAT. Its protein product is CASSSPRRGTDTQYY.

The chain uses TRBV21-1 and TRBJ1-1. TRBV21-1 is recorded as a pseudogene. The CDR3 extends over 12 amino acids. For the CDR3, the DNA is TGTGCCAGCAGCAAAGGGCACCATGAAGCTTTCTTT. Translation gives CASSKGHHEAFF.

This clonotype was seen a handful of times. The chain combines TRBV28 with TRBJ1-1, with unresolved D. Trimming removed 6 bases from V and 2 bases from J, with 7 bases in between. This CDR3 is 12 amino acids long. Per germline, CDR1 MDHEN and CDR2 SYDVKM. CDR3 amino acids: CASREQNTEAFF. Here the CDR3 DNA reads TGTGCCAGCAGGGAACAAAACACTGAAGCTTTCTTT.

The V gene is TRBV3-1, the J gene TRBJ2-7; D possibly uses TRBD1 or TRBD2 (5 bases each). V was cut by 1 base and J by 6 bases, with 13 bases left in between. The CDR3 covers 14 residues. CDR1 and CDR2 from the germline V gene are LGHDT and YNNKEL (reference sequence). The DNA of the CDR3 is TGTGCCAGCAGCCAAGTCTGGGGCGCGGGCGAGCAGTACTTC. Translating it yields CASSQVWGAGEQYF.

This clonotype was picked up a small number of times. The chain joins TRBV7-9 to TRBJ2-3; 9 bases are a match to TRBD2. After removal of 5 bases from V and 0 bases from J, the junction contained 9 bases not matched to a gene. Germline values: CDR1 SEHNR, CDR2 FQNEAQ (reference sequence). CDR3 length: 17 residues. The CDR3 region is CASSTSTSGFSTDTQYF. The CDR3 bases are TGTGCCAGCAGCACCTCCACTAGCGGGTTTAGCACAGATACGCAGTATTTT.

This clonotype was detected ten times or more. The chain couples TRBV29-1 to TRBJ2-5; 10 bases are a match to TRBD1. Germline V gene lookup returns CDR1 SQVTM and CDR2 ANQGSEA. J gave up 5 bases and V 7 bases, and 7 bases lay outside the gene matches. The CDR3 spans 13 residues. In DNA, the CDR3 is TGCAGCGCGCGGGACAGGGGCTTGGAGACCCAGTACTTC. It specifies CSARDRGLETQYF.

This clonotype appeared a few times. The J gene is TRBJ2-5, the V gene TRBV4-3, with a tentative D call TRBD1 (6 bases). The V gene's germline CDR1 is LGHNA and CDR2 YSLEER. The V end lost 2 bases, the J end lost 0 bases, and 13 bases lay between the germline ends. CDR3 length: 16 residues. The CDR3 coding sequence is TGCGCCAGCAGCCAACGGGGACAAGGGTACCAAGAGACCCAGTACTTC. Its protein product is CASSQRGQGYQETQYF.

At least ten counts were recorded for this clonotype. The J gene is TRBJ2-1, the V gene TRBV7-2, with D maybe TRBD2 (6 bases). The CDR3 has 14 amino acids. The V end lost 5 bases, the J end lost 6 bases, and 14 bases lay between the germline ends. Germline V gene data show CDR1 as SGHTA and CDR2 as FQGNSA. The CDR3 is CASSPRRDINEQFF. CDR3 sequence (DNA): TGTGCCAGCAGCCCGCGGCGGGATATCAATGAGCAGTTCTTC.

The chain couples TRBV11-1 to TRBJ2-2, with D unresolved. In germline, CDR1 is SGHAT, CDR2 FQDESV (reference sequence). CDR3 size: 13 residues. The V end lost 5 bases, the J end lost 5 bases, and 9 bases lay between the germline ends. The CDR3 DNA reads as TGTGCCAGCAGCCATGTGGTAACCGGGGAGCTGTTTTTT. This translates into CASSHVVTGELFF.